The 5 T cell receptor beta chains in this list originate from one sample, sequenced in a study of control samples from healthy donors and cancer patients. Some clones are missing from TCRdb's copy, which holds only in-frame ones; the method was immunoSEQ multiplex PCR. The sample lists 120,000 or so clones; about nine tenths were seen once. The sequenced sample consisted of blood. The origin of the receptors is a young man in good health.

The rearrangement links TRBV11-2 to TRBJ1-4, with a possible D match to TRBD1 (5 bases). Trimming left V 4 bases short and J 6 bases short, with 15 bases between. CDR1 and CDR2 from the germline V gene are SGHAT and FQNNGV. The CDR3 has 15 residues. CDR3 bases: TGTGCCAGCAGCTGGGGGGGGTTGCGAGATGAAAAACTGTTTTTT. Residues: CASSWGGLRDEKLFF.

This chain links TRBV19 with TRBJ2-1; 7 bases line up with TRBD1. J was trimmed by 6 bases and V by 8 bases; bases with no gene match: 10. CDR3 length equals 14 residues. CDR1 is LNHDA, CDR2 SQIVND, per germline (reference sequence). CDR3 sequence: CASGAMTGFNEQFF. The CDR3, as DNA: TGTGCCAGTGGAGCGATGACAGGGTTCAATGAGCAGTTCTTC.

This chain links TRBV30 with TRBJ1-6; TRBD1 matches at 7 bases. The CDR3 is 12 amino acids. Germline V gene data show CDR1 as GTSNPN and CDR2 as SVGIG (reference sequence). V lost 3 bases, J lost 12 bases, and 5 bases stayed unmatched. CDR3 region: CAWSVGQEPLHF. CDR3 DNA sequence: TGTGCCTGGAGCGTCGGACAGGAACCCCTCCACTTT.

The chain carries TRBV5-5 and TRBJ1-1, with D possibly TRBD1 on 5 matching bases. The CDR3 covers 15 residues. Germline values: CDR1 SGHKS, CDR2 YYEKEE (reference sequence). Between the trimmed V and J ends, which lost 2 bases and 2 bases, there was a span of 13 bases. CDR3 DNA: TGTGCCAGCAGCTTCCCGCAGGGCCTAAACACTGAAGCTTTCTTT. Its translation is CASSFPQGLNTEAFF. Based on the CDR3 plus reference TRBV5-5 and TRBJ1-1, the full variable domain is DAGVTQSPTHLIKTRGQQVTLRCSPISGHKSVSWYQQVLGQGPQFIFQYYEKEERGRGNFPDRFSARQFPNYSSELNVNALLLGDSALYLCASSFPQGLNTEAFFGQGTRLTVV.

V gene TRBV7-2 combines with J gene TRBJ2-2, with TRBD1 identical over 10 bases. Germline V gives CDR1 SGHTA, CDR2 FQGNSA. The J segment lost 6 bases and the V segment lost 5 bases, leaving 6 bases of the junction unmatched. The CDR3 length is 15 residues. CDR3 in DNA: TGTGCCAGCAGCCCTAGACAGGGGGCGGCCGGGGAGCTGTTTTTT. Translating gives CASSPRQGAAGELFF. The whole variable domain, filled in from reference TRBV7-2 and TRBJ2-2, reads GAGVSQSPSNKVTEKGKDVELRCDPISGHTALYWYRQSLGQGLEFLIYFQGNSAPDKSGLPSDRFSAERTGGSVSTLTIQRTQQEDSAVYLCASSPRQGAAGELFFGEGSRLTVL.